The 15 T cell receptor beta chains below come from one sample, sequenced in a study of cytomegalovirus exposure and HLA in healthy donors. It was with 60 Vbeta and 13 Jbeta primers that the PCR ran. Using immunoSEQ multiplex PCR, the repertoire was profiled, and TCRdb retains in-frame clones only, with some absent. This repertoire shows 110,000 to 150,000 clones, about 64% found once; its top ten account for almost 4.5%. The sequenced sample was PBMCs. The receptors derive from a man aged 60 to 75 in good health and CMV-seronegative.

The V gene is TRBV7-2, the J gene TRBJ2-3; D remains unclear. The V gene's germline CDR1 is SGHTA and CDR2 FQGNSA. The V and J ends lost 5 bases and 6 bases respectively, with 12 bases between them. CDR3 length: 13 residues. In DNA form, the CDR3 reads TGTGCCAGCAGCCTGCCCAGCGCGGATACGCAGTATTTT. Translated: CASSLPSADTQYF.

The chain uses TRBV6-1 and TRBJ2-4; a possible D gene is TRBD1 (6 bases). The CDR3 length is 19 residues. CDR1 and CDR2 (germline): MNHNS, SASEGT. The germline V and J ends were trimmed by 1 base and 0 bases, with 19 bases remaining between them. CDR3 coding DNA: TGTGCCAGCAGTGAAGGTCGTTGGGGCCAGGGGCTAGCCAAAAACATTCAGTACTTC. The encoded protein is CASSEGRWGQGLAKNIQYF.

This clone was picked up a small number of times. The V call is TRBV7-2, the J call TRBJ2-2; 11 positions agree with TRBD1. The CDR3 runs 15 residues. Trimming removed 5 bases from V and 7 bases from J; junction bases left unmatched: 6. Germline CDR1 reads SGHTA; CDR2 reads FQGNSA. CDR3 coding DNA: TGTGCCAGCAGCCAAGAGGGACAGGGGGGCGGGGAGCTGTTTTTT. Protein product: CASSQEGQGGGELFF.

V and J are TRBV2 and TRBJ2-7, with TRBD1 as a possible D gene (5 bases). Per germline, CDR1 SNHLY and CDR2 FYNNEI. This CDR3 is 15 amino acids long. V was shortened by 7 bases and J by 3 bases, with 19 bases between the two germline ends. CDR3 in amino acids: CASTSVGQGGYEQYF. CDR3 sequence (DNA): TGTGCCAGCACCTCGGTCGGGCAGGGTGGCTACGAGCAGTACTTC.

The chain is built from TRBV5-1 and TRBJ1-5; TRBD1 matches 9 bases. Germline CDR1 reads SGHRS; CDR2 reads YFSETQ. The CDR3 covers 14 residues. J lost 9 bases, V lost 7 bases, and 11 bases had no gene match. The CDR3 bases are TGCGCCAGCTCTACCGGACAGGGGAGTTGGCCCCAGCATTTT. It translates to CASSTGQGSWPQHF.

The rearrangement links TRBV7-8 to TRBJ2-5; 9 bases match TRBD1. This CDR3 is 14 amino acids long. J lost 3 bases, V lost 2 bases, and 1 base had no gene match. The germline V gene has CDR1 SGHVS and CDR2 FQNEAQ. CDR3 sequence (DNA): TGTGCCAGCAGCTTACGGGACAGGGAAGAGACCCAGTACTTC. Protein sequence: CASSLRDREETQYF.

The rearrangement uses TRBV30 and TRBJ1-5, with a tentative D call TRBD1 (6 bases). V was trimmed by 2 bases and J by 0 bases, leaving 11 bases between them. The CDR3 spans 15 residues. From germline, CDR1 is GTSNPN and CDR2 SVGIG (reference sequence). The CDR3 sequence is CAWSQGGDSNQPQHF. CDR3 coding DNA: TGTGCCTGGAGTCAAGGGGGAGATAGCAATCAGCCCCAGCATTTT.

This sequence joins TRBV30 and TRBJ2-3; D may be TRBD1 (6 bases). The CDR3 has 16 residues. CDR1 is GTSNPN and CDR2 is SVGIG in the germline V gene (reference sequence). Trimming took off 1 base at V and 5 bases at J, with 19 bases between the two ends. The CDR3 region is CAWSDLGQTLEDTQYF. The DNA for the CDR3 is TGTGCCTGGAGTGACCTTGGACAGACCCTAGAAGATACGCAGTATTTT.

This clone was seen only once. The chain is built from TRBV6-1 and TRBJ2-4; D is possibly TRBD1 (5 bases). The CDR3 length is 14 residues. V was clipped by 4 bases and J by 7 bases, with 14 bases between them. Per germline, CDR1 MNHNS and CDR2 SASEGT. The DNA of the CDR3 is TGTGCCAGCAGTGTGGGGCTAGAACATAACATTCAGTACTTC. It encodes CASSVGLEHNIQYF.

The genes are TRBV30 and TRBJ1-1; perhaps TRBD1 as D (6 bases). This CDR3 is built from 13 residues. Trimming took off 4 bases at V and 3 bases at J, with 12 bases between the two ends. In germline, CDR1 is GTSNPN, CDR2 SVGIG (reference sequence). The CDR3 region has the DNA TGTGCCTGGATGTACAGGGTGGACACTGAAGCTTTCTTT. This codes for CAWMYRVDTEAFF. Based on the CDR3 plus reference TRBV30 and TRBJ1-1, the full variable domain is SQTIHQWPATLVQPVGSPLSLECTVEGTSNPNLYWYRQAAGRGLQLLFYSVGIGQISSEVPQNLSASRPQDRQFILSSKKLLLSDSGFYLCAWMYRVDTEAFFGQGTRLTVV.

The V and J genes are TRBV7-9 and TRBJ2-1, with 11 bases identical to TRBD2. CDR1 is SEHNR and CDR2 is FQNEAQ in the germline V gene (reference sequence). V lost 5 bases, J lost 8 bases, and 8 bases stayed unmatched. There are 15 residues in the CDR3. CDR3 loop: CASSPIAGGPDEQFF. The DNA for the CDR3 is TGTGCCAGCAGCCCCATAGCGGGAGGGCCTGATGAGCAGTTCTTC.

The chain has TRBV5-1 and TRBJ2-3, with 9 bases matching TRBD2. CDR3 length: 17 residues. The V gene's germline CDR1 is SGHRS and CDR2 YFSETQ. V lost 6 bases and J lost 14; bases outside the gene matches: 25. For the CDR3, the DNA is TGCGCCAGCACCACCCTCGGACTAGCGTCAACGGAGCCCCCCCGGTATTTT. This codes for CASTTLGLASTEPPRYF. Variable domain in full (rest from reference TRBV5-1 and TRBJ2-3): KAGVTQTPRYLIKTRGQQVTLSCSPISGHRSVSWYQQTPGQGLQFLFEYFSETQRNKGNFPGRFSGRQFSNSRSEMNVSTLELGDSALYLCASTTLGLASTEPPRYFGPGTRLTVL.

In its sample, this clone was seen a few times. The CDR3 loop is CSVEDRDGSYEQYF. CDR3 DNA sequence: TGCAGCGTTGAGGACAGGGATGGATCCTACGAGCAGTACTTC. The gene calls are TRBV29-1 and TRBJ2-7; 8 nucleotides match TRBD1. The CDR3 is 14 amino acids. The germline V gene encodes CDR1 SQVTM and CDR2 ANQGSEA. J gave up 1 base and V 3 bases, and 5 bases lay outside the gene matches.

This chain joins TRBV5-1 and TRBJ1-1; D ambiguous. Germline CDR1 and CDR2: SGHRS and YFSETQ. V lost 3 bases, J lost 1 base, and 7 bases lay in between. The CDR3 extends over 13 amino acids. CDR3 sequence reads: CASSSLGNTEAFF. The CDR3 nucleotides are TGCGCCAGCAGCTCGCTCGGGAACACTGAAGCTTTCTTT.

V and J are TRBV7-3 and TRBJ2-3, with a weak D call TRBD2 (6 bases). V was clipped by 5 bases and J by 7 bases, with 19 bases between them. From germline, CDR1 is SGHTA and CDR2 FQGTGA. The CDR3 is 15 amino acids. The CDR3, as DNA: TGTGCCAGCAGCCGAGAAACGGGAGAGGGATATACGCAGTATTTT. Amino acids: CASSRETGEGYTQYF.